Following are 12 T cell receptor beta chains from one sample sequenced in a study of shared clonotypes between healthy human individuals. Terminally differentiated effector memory CD45RA+ cells were left out of the naive CD8 fraction, which was CD45RO-negative and positively selected for CCR7. Data came from immunoSEQ multiplex PCR; TCRdb stores just in-frame clones and leaves some out. The profile shows about 2,100,000 clones, roughly 91% of them singletons. Sequenced material: naive CD8+ T cells from PBMCs. These TCRs come from a man aged 18-30 years in good health. Some clones in this sample may be carry-over from other donors' samples.

This chain links TRBV6-4 with TRBJ2-1, with D possibly TRBD1 on 6 matching bases. The V and J ends lost 0 bases and 2 bases respectively, with 17 bases between them. The CDR3 consists of 18 residues. The V gene's germline CDR1 is MRHNA and CDR2 SNTAGT. The CDR3 loop reads CASSDSPTGRAAYNEQFF. The CDR3 nucleotides read TGTGCCAGCAGTGACTCGCCCACAGGGCGGGCCGCCTACAATGAGCAGTTCTTC.

The genes are TRBV7-9 and TRBJ2-5, with D tentatively TRBD2 (7 bases). CDR1 SEHNR and CDR2 FQNEAQ come from the germline V gene (reference sequence). This CDR3 comprises 15 residues. The V end lost 4 bases, the J end lost 4 bases, and 16 bases lay between the germline ends. The DNA of the CDR3 is TGTGCCAGCAGCTCTACGGGGGGCCGGGGAGAGACCCAGTACTTC. It encodes CASSSTGGRGETQYF.

This chain links TRBV11-2 with TRBJ2-7; 15 bases are shared with TRBD2. The CDR3 consists of 17 residues. The J segment lost 5 bases and the V segment lost 1 base, leaving 6 bases of the junction unmatched. Germline CDR1 SGHAT, CDR2 FQNNGV. The CDR3 coding sequence is TGTGCCAGCAGCTTAGTTGGGACTAGCGGGAGGTTCAACGAGCAGTACTTC. Translation gives CASSLVGTSGRFNEQYF.

The chain employs TRBV9 and TRBJ2-1; 8 bases agree with TRBD1. With V trimmed by 0 bases and J by 7 bases, 9 bases remained unmatched. CDR3 length: 16 amino acids. CDR1 is SGDLS and CDR2 is YYNGEE in the germline V gene. Here the CDR3 reads CASSVVRTGSSNEQFF. CDR3 nucleotides: TGTGCCAGCAGCGTAGTTAGGACAGGGTCTTCGAATGAGCAGTTCTTC.

The chain combines TRBV27 with TRBJ1-2, with 9 bases fitting TRBD1. The CDR3 sequence is 16 residues long. The germline gives CDR1 MNHEY, CDR2 SMNVEV (reference sequence). V lost 4 bases and J lost 3; bases outside the gene matches: 9. In nucleotides, the CDR3 is TGTGCCAGCAGTTCCTCACAGGGGGCGATATACTATGGCTACACCTTC. Translated: CASSSSQGAIYYGYTF.

As regards this clone: Other DNA sequences of this sample code for an identical CDR3. CDR3 amino acids: CASSLYRGNTGELFF. The CDR3, as DNA: TGTGCCAGCAGTTTATACAGGGGTAACACCGGGGAGCTGTTTTTT. The chain joins TRBV27 to TRBJ2-2; 7 nucleotides line up with TRBD1. The CDR3 has 15 amino acids. The trim removed 1 base at V and 2 bases at J, leaving 1 base unmatched. In germline, CDR1 is MNHEY, CDR2 SMNVEV (reference sequence).

The chain carries TRBV4-3 and TRBJ2-1; D is ambiguous. Germline V gene sequence: CDR1 LGHNA, CDR2 YSLEER. The CDR3 runs 17 residues. V was clipped by 0 bases and J by 2 bases, with 14 bases between them. The CDR3 DNA follows: TGCGCCAGCAGCCAAGAGGTGAACGGACCTCCCTACAATGAGCAGTTCTTC. Encoded protein: CASSQEVNGPPYNEQFF.

This chain uses TRBV19 with TRBJ2-2; D perhaps matches TRBD1 (6 bases). Trimming pared 4 bases from V and 2 bases from J, leaving 11 bases between. The CDR3 sequence is 15 residues long. The germline CDR1 and CDR2 sequences are LNHDA and SQIVND (reference sequence). This CDR3 is CASSRGPINTGELFF. For the CDR3, the DNA is TGTGCCAGTAGTAGGGGGCCCATCAACACCGGGGAGCTGTTTTTT.

The chain joins TRBV2 to TRBJ2-3, with no clear D. The germline V and J ends were trimmed by 6 bases and 4 bases, with 14 bases remaining between them. This CDR3 region has 14 residues. Germline V gives CDR1 SNHLY, CDR2 FYNNEI. CDR3 in DNA: TGTGCCAGCAGCGATGATATTTCTTCAGATACGCAGTATTTT. Its protein is CASSDDISSDTQYF.

The CDR3 coding sequence is TGTGCCAGCAGCCAAAAAGTAGCGGGACAGGACTACGAGCAGTACTTC. It codes for CASSQKVAGQDYEQYF. The chain links TRBV4-2 to TRBJ2-7; the D gene could be TRBD1 or TRBD2 (8 bases each). The germline V gene has CDR1 LGHNA and CDR2 YNFKEQ. The CDR3 is 16 residues long. The ends were cut back, 2 bases at V and 3 bases at J, with 17 bases in the middle.

The chain employs TRBV27 and TRBJ2-1, with TRBD2 matching 7 bases. CDR3 length: 12 amino acids. Germline V CDR1 and CDR2: MNHEY, SMNVEV (reference sequence). The trim removed 7 bases at V and 8 bases at J, leaving 5 bases unmatched. The DNA of the CDR3 is TGTGCCAGCACAAGCGGGGTAGATGAGCAGTTCTTC. Amino acid sequence: CASTSGVDEQFF.

V and J are TRBV4-1 and TRBJ1-1; no definite D call. Germline-derived CDR1 and CDR2 are MGHRA and YSYEKL. V lost 0 bases to trimming and J lost 1 base, with 6 bases between them. There are 14 residues in the CDR3. CDR3 sequence reads: CASSQEWANTEAFF. CDR3 coding DNA: TGCGCCAGCAGCCAAGAGTGGGCGAACACTGAAGCTTTCTTT.